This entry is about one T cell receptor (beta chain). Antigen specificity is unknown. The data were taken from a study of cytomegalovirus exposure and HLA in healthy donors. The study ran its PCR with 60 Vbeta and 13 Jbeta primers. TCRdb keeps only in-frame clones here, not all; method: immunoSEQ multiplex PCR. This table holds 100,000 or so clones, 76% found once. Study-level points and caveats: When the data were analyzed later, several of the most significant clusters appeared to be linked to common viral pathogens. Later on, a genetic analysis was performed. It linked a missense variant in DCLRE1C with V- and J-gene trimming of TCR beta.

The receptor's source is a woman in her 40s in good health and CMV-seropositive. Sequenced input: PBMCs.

The CDR3 DNA is TGTGCCAGCAGCTTAATTCCTGCGTATGGCTACACCTTC. Its translation is CASSLIPAYGYTF. This rearrangement joins TRBV7-3 to TRBJ1-2, with D hard to call. This CDR3 has 13 residues. Per the germline V gene, CDR1 is SGHTA and CDR2 is FQGTGA. The V gene lost 1 base and the J gene lost 5 bases, with 8 bases spanning the gap.